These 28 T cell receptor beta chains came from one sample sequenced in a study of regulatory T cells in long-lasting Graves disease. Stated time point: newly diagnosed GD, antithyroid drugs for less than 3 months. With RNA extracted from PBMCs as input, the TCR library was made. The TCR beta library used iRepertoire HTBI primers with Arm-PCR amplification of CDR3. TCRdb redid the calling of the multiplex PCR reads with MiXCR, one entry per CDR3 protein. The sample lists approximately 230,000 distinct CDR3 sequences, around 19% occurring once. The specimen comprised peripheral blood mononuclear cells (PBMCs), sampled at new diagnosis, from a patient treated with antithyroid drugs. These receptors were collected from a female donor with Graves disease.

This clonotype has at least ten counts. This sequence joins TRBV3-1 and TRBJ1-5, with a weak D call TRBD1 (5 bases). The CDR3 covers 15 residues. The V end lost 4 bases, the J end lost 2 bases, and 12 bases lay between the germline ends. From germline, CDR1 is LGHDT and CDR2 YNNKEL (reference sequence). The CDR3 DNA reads TGTGCCAGCAGCCCCCCCGGGGGAGGCAATCAGCCCCAGCATTTT. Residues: CASSPPGGGNQPQHF.

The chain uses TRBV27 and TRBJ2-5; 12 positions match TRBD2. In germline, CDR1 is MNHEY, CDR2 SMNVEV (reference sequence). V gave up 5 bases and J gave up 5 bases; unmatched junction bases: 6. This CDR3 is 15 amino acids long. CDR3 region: CASSPRLAGVETQYF. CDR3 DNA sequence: TGTGCCAGCAGTCCAAGACTAGCGGGGGTGGAGACCCAGTACTTC.

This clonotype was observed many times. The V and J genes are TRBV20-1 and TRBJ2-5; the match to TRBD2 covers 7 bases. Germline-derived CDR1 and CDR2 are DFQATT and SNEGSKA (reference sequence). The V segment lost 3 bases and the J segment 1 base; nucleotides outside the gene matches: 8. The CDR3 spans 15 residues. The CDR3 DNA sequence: TGCAGTGCTAGGTCCTCTAGCGGCCTCCAAGAGACCCAGTACTTC. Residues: CSARSSSGLQETQYF.

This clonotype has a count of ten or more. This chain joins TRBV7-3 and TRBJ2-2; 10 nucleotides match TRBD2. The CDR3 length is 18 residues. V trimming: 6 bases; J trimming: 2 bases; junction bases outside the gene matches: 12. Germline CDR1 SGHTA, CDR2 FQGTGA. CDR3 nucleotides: TGTGCCAGCAGACCCGCCGGGACTAGCGTTTATAACACCGGGGAGCTGTTTTTT. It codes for CASRPAGTSVYNTGELFF. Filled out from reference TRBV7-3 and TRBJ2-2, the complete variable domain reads GAGVSQTPSNKVTEKGKYVELRCDPISGHTALYWYRQSLGQGPEFLIYFQGTGAADDSGLPNDRFFAVRPEGSVSTLKIQRTERGDSAVYLCASRPAGTSVYNTGELFFGEGSRLTVL.

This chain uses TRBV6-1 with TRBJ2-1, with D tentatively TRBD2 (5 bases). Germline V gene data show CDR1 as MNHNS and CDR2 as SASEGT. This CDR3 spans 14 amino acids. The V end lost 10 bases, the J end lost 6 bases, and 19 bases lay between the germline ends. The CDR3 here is CAMANGLSGNEQFF. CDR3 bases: TGTGCCATGGCCAATGGACTGTCCGGCAATGAGCAGTTCTTC.

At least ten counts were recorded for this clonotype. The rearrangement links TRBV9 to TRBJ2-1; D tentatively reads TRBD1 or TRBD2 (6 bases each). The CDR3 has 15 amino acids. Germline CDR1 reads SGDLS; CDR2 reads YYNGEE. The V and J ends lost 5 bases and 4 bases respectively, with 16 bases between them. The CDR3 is CASSGGPWRYNEQFF. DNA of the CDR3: TGTGCCAGCAGTGGGGGGCCTTGGCGGTACAATGAGCAGTTCTTC.

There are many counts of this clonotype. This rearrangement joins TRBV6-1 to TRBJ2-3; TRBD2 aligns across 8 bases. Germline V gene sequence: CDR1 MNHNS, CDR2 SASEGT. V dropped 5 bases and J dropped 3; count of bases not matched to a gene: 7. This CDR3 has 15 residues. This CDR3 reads CASSRRAGVTDTQYF. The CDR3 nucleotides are TGTGCCAGCAGTCGGCGAGCGGGAGTTACAGATACGCAGTATTTT.

The CDR3 region is CASSLTGGDYGYTF. The CDR3 DNA is TGTGCCAGCAGCTTAACGGGGGGGGACTATGGCTACACCTTC. The gene calls are TRBV7-3 and TRBJ1-2, with D perhaps matching TRBD1 (5 bases). The germline V and J ends were trimmed by 0 bases and 3 bases, with 8 bases remaining between them. Per germline, CDR1 SGHTA and CDR2 FQGTGA. The CDR3 has 14 residues.

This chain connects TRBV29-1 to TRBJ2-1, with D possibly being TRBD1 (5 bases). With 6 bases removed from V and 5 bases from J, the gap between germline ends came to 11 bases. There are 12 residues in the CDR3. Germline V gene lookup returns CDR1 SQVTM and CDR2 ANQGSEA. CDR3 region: CSVRQKNNEQFF. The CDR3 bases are TGCAGCGTGCGACAGAAAAACAATGAGCAGTTCTTC.

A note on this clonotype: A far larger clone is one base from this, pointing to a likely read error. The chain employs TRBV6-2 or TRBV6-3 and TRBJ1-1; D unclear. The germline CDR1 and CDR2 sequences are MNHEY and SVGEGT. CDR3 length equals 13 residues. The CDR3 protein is CANSELGITEAFF. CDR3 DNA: TGTGCCAACAGTGAACTGGGAATCACTGAAGCTTTCTTT.

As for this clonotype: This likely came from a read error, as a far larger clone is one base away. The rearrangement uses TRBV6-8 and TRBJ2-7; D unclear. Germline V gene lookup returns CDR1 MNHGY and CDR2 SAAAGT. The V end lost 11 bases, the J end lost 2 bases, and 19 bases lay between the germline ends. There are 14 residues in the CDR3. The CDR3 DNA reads TGTGCCTGCGCTGATTGGACCAACCCCTACGAGCAGTACTTC. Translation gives CACADWTNPYEQYF.

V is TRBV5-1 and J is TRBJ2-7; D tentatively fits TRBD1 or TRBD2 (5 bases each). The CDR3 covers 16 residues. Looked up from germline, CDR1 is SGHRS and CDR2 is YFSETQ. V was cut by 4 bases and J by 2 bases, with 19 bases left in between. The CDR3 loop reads CASSPDTGTHTYEQYF. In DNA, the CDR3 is TGCGCCAGCAGCCCAGATACCGGGACGCACACCTACGAGCAGTACTTC.

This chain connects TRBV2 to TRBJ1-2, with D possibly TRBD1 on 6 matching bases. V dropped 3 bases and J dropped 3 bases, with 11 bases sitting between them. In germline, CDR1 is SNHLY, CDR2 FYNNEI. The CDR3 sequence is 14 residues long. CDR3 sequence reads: CASSDTGRYYGYTF. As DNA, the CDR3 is TGTGCCAGCAGTGACACAGGGCGCTACTATGGCTACACCTTC.

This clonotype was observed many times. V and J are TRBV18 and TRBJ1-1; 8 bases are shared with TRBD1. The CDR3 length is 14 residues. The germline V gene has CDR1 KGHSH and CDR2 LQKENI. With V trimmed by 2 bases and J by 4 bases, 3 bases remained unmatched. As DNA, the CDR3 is TGTGCCAGCTCACCATTTCAGGGGGCCACTGAAGCTTTCTTT. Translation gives CASSPFQGATEAFF.

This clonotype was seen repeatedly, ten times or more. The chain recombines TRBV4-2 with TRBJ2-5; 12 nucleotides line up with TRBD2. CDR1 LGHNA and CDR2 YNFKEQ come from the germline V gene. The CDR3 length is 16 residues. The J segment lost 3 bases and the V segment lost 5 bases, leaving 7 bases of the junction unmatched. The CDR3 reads CASSSRTSGTEETQYF. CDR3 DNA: TGTGCCAGCAGCTCTAGGACTAGCGGGACCGAAGAGACCCAGTACTTC.

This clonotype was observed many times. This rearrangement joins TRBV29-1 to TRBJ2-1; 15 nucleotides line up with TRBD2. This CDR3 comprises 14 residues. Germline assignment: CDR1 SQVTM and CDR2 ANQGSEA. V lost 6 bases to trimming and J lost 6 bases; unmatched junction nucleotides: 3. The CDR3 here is CSVRTSGRVNEQFF. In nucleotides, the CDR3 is TGCAGCGTCAGGACTAGCGGGAGGGTCAATGAGCAGTTCTTC.

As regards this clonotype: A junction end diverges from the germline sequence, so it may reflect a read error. The CDR3 DNA reads TGTGCCAGCAGCCGCAGTCTTAACGGGACCGAGGGGGAGACCCAGTACTTC. It encodes CASSRSLNGTEGETQYF. The V gene is TRBV5-1, the J gene TRBJ2-5, with D perhaps matching TRBD1 or TRBD2 (5 bases each). CDR3 length equals 17 residues. Germline V gene lookup returns CDR1 SGHRS and CDR2 YFSETQ.

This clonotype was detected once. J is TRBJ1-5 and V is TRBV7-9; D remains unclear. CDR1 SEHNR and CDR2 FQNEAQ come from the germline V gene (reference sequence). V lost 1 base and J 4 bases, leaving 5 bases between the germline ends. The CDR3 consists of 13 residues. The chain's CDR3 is CASSLGINQPQHF. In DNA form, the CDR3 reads TGTGCCAGCAGCTTAGGGATTAATCAGCCCCAGCATTTT.

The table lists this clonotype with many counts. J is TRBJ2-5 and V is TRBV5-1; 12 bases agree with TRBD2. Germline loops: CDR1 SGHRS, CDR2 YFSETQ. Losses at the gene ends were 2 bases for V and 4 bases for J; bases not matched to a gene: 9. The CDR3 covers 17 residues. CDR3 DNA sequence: TGCGCCAGCAGCTTTTCGGCTAGCGGGAGGGGCAGAGAGACCCAGTACTTC. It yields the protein CASSFSASGRGRETQYF.

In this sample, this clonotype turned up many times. The CDR3 nucleotides are TGTGCCAGCAGCATGGACAGGGTGCGGCGAATTGGCACAGATACGCAGTATTTT. This translates into CASSMDRVRRIGTDTQYF. The V and J genes are TRBV7-6 and TRBJ2-3; 8 nucleotides align to TRBD1. The trim removed 5 bases at V and 1 base at J, leaving 14 bases unmatched. CDR3 size: 18 residues. Germline V gene data show CDR1 as SGHVS and CDR2 as FNYEAQ.

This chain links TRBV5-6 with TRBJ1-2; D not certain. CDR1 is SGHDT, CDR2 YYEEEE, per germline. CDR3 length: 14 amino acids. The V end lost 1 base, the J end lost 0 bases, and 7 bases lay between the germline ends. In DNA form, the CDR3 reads TGTGCCAGCAGCTTGATCGGCACTAACTATGGCTACACCTTC. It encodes CASSLIGTNYGYTF.

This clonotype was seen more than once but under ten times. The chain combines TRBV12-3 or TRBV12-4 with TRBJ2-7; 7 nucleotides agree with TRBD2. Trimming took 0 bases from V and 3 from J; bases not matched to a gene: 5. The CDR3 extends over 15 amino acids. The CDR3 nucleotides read TGTGCCAGCAGTTTAGCCATTCTAGCGGACTACGAGCAGTACTTC. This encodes CASSLAILADYEQYF.

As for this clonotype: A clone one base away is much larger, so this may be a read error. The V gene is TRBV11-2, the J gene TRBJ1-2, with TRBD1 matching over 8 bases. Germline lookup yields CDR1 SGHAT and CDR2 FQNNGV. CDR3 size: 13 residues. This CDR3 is CASSSDRDYGYIF. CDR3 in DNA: TGTGCCAGCAGCTCGGACAGGGATTATGGCTACATCTTC. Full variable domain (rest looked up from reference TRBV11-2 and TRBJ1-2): EAGVAQSPRYKIIEKRQSVAFWCNPISGHATLYWYQQILGQGPKLLIQFQNNGVVDDSQLPKDRFSAERLKGVDSTLKIQPAKLEDSAVYLCASSSDRDYGYIFGSGTRLTVV.

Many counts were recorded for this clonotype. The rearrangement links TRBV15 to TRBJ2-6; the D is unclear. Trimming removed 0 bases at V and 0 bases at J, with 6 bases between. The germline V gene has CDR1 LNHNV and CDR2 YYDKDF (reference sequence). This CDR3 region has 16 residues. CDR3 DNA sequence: TGTGCCACCAGCAGAGACAGGAACTCTGGGGCCAACGTCCTGACTTTC. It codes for CATSRDRNSGANVLTF.

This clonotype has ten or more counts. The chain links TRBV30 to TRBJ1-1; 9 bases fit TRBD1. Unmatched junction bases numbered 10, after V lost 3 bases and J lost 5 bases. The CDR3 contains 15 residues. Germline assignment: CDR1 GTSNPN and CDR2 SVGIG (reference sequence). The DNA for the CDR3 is TGTGCCTGGAGGATCCGGGACAGGGAGCTGACTGAAGCTTTCTTT. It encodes CAWRIRDRELTEAFF.

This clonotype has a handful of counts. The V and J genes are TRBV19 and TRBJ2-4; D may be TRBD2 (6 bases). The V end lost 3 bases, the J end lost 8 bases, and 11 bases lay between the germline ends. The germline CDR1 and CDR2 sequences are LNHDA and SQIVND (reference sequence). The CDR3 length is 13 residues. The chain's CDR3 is CASSMAREDIQYF. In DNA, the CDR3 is TGTGCCAGTAGTATGGCCAGGGAGGACATTCAGTACTTC.

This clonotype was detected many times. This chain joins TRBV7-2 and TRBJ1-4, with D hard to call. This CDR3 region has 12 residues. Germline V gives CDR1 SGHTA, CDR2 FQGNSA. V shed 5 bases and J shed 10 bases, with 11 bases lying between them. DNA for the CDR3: TGTGCCAGCAGCGGAGTGGAGAGAAAACTGTTTTTT. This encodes CASSGVERKLFF.

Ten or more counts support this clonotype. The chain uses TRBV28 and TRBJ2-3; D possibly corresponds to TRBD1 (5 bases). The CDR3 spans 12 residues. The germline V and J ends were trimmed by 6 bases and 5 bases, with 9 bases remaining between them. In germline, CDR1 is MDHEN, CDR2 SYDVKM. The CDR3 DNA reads TGTGCCAGCAGCCGACAGCGAGATACGCAGTATTTT. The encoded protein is CASSRQRDTQYF.